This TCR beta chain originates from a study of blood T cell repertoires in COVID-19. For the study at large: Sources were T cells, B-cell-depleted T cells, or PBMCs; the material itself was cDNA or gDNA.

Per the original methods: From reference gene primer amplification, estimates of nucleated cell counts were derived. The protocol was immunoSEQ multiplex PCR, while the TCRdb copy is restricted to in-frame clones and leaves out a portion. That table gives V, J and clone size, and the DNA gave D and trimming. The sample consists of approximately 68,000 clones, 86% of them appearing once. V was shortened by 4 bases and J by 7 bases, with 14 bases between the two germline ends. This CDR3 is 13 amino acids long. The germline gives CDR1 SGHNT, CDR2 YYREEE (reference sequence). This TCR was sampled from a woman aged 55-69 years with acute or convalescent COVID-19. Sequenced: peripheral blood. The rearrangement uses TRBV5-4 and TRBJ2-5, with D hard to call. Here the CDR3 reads CASSKLEIGTQYF. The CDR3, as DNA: TGTGCCAGCAGCAAACTTGAGATTGGGACCCAGTACTTC.